Presented here are 21 T cell receptor beta chains from one specimen sequenced in a study of CD8+ T cells in alopecia areata. Sequencing templates came from extracted RNA that was reverse transcribed into cDNA. This table comes from immunoSEQ multiplex PCR, and its TCRdb copy is limited to in-frame clones, with some not included. Observed in the sample are approximately 280,000 clones, none of them singletons. A panel of CD4, CD8alpha, NKG2D, NKG2ACE and other markers served to sort pooled cutaneous lymph node cells. The material sequenced was CD4+ T cells sorted from a lymph node. The receptors derive from a C3H/HeJ mouse with alopecia areata. The mouse line has the MHC haplotype H2-k.

As for this clone: Gene names are the mouse ones. Read data end 4 residues before the CDR3 end; the end is taken from the germline J gene. This chain uses TRBV1 with TRBJ2-7, with D possibly matching TRBD2 (5 bases). The CDR3 spans 13 residues. The germline V gene has CDR1 NSQYPW and CDR2 LRSPGD (reference sequence). This CDR3 is CTCSARLYYEQYF. CDR3 bases read: TGCACCTGCAGTGCGAGACTGTATTAT.

Details on this clone: Gene and germline names: mouse. The read finishes 4 residues shy of the CDR3 end, and the germline J gene is used to complete it. This chain links TRBV13-2 with TRBJ2-5; 12 bases map to TRBD2. The CDR3 is 15 residues long. Per the germline V gene, CDR1 is NNHNN and CDR2 is SYGAGS (reference sequence). Incomplete CDR3 DNA: TGTGCCAGCGGTGGGGACTGGGGGGTGGAAGAC. This sequence encodes CASGGDWGVED. The whole CDR3 reads CASGGDWGVEDTQYF.

Comment on this clone: The gene names given are mouse names. Coverage ceases 4 residues before the CDR3 finishes, and the germline J gene fills in the end. Other DNA sequences in this specimen translate into the identical CDR3. V is TRBV1 and J is TRBJ2-3; 12 bases are shared with TRBD2. This CDR3 spans 16 amino acids. Germline V CDR1 and CDR2: NSQYPW, LRSPGD (reference sequence). V gave up 0 bases and J gave up 3 bases; unmatched junction bases: 1. CDR3 in amino acids: CTCSAEGTGGAETLYF. The sequenced part of the CDR3 DNA is TGCACCTGCAGTGCAGAAGGGACTGGGGGGGCAGAA.

Remarks on this clone: Gene names refer to mouse genes. The sample holds other DNA sequences that translate to the same CDR3. The CDR3 is CASSPTGGKDTQYF. CDR3 DNA, as far as it was read: TGTGCCAGCAGCCCGACTGGGGGGAAAGAC. The chain links TRBV5 to TRBJ2-5; 10 bases map to TRBD2. Read coverage stops 4 residues before the CDR3 terminus; the germline J gene supplies the remainder. The CDR3 is 14 residues long. Germline-derived CDR1 and CDR2 are LGHNA and YNLKQL (reference sequence).

Only a few counts were recorded for this clone. Mouse names are used for the genes. This CDR3 is CATGDTSAETLYF. Incomplete CDR3 DNA: TGTGCCACCGGGGACACTAGTGCAGAA. V usage is TRBV13-3 and J usage is TRBJ2-3; weak D call: TRBD1 (6 bases). The read ends 4 residues early relative to the CDR3; the germline J gene fills the gap. Germline CDR1 reads NNHDY; CDR2 reads SYVADS. CDR3 length: 13 residues. Trimming stripped 9 bases from V and 0 bases from J, with 11 bases between.

As for this clone: Gene names and germline refer to mouse. The CDR3 end falls 4 residues outside the read, so it is completed with the germline J gene. This chain links TRBV19 with TRBJ1-2; the match to TRBD1 covers 10 bases. Germline lookup yields CDR1 FNHDT and CDR2 SITEND (reference sequence). The CDR3 totals 15 residues. The V segment lost 4 bases and the J segment 3 bases; nucleotides outside the gene matches: 6. CDR3 DNA, as far as it was read: TGTGCCAGCAGTCCCCGGGACAGGGGTTACTCC. It yields the protein CASSPRDRGYS. The CDR3 reads in full as CASSPRDRGYSDYTF.

Notes on this clone: Gene names are the mouse ones. The CDR3 end lies 4 residues beyond the end of the read and is filled in from the germline J gene. Other DNA sequences of this sample code for an identical CDR3. V usage is TRBV19 and J usage is TRBJ2-1; the match to TRBD1 covers 8 bases. Per germline, CDR1 FNHDT and CDR2 SITEND (reference sequence). J lost 0 bases, V lost 0 bases, and 2 bases had no gene match. CDR3 size: 16 residues. The chain's CDR3 is CASSIGGTGNYAEQFF. The CDR3 bases that were read are TGTGCCAGCAGTATAGGAGGGACAGGTAACTATGCT.

Note on this clone: Mouse gene names and germline throughout. The read falls 4 residues short of the CDR3 end, and the missing part is taken from the germline J gene. Other DNA sequences in the sample encode the same CDR3. The V call is TRBV1, the J call TRBJ2-1; TRBD2 matches at 11 bases. The trim removed 1 base at V and 4 bases at J, leaving 3 bases unmatched. The length of the CDR3 is 16 residues. Germline values: CDR1 NSQYPW, CDR2 LRSPGD (reference sequence). The CDR3 DNA, read in part, is TGCACCTGCAGTGCAGGACTGGGGGGGAGGTATGCT. The encoded protein is CTCSAGLGGRYA. The entire CDR3 sequence reads CTCSAGLGGRYAEQFF.

A remark on this clone: Gene names are mouse gene names. From the germline J gene comes the end of the CDR3, since the read stops 3 residues before it. The chain employs TRBV1 and TRBJ1-6; TRBD1 aligns across 7 bases. TRBJ1-6 is reported as an ORF; its role is uncertain. Germline CDR1 is NSQYPW and CDR2 is LRSPGD (reference sequence). The length of the CDR3 is 14 residues. V lost 7 bases to trimming and J lost 7 bases; unmatched junction nucleotides: 7. The part of the CDR3 DNA that was read is TGCACCTGCAACGAACAGGGGAAGAATTCGCCC. Its protein product is CTCNEQGKNSP. The complete CDR3 protein is CTCNEQGKNSPLYF.

Notes on this clone: Genes here carry mouse names. The CDR3 extends 4 residues past the end of the read, so its final part is completed from the germline J gene. The genes are TRBV5 and TRBJ2-2, with a weak D call TRBD2 (5 bases). The CDR3 consists of 17 residues. The ends were cut back, 1 base at V and 2 bases at J, with 14 bases in the middle. CDR1 and CDR2 (germline): LGHNA, YNLKQL (reference sequence). Incomplete CDR3 DNA: TGTGCCAGCAGCCAAGCGACTCCTCGGACTAACACCGGG. Translating it yields CASSQATPRTNTG. The whole CDR3 protein is CASSQATPRTNTGQLYF.

Points on this clone: The gene names here belong to mouse. With the read ending 4 residues before the CDR3 end, the germline J gene is used to fill in that end. This rearrangement joins TRBV5 to TRBJ1-1; 8 positions match TRBD1. Germline CDR1 LGHNA, CDR2 YNLKQL (reference sequence). Losses at the gene ends were 4 bases for V and 3 bases for J; bases not matched to a gene: 4. CDR3 length equals 14 residues. The CDR3 here is CASSPTGADTEVFF. The DNA read from the CDR3 is TGTGCCAGCAGCCCGACAGGGGCGGACACA.

This clone was detected only a few times. All gene names here are mouse names. The same CDR3 can be traced to other DNA sequences in this sample. The CDR3 reads CASSYRGNTGQLYF. The sequenced CDR3 bases are TGTGCTAGCAGTTACAGGGGGAACACCGGG. The rearrangement uses TRBV17 and TRBJ2-2; TRBD1 matches at 8 bases. The read gets to within 4 residues of the CDR3 end, and the germline J gene fills in the rest. V lost 5 bases, J lost 2 bases, and 1 base stayed unmatched. The CDR3 length is 14 residues. Germline loops: CDR1 MNHDT, CDR2 YYDKIL. The full variable domain, rest sourced from reference TRBV17 and TRBJ2-2, is DTTVKQNPRYKLARVGKPVNLICSQTMNHDTMYWYQKKPNQAPKLLLFYYDKILNREADTFEKFQSSRPNNSFCSLYIGSAGLEYSAMYLCASSYRGNTGQLYFGEGSKLTVL.

This clone was counted a few times. Gene names are the mouse ones. The sample holds other DNA sequences that translate to the same CDR3. The covered CDR3 bases are TGCACCTGCAGTGGACCGGGACAGGGTGCA. Translation: CTCSGPGQGA. The whole CDR3 sequence is CTCSGPGQGAEVFF. The genes are TRBV1 and TRBJ1-1; TRBD1 matches 9 bases. The DNA ends 4 residues before the CDR3 does, and the rest of the CDR3 is filled in from the germline J gene. This CDR3 region has 14 residues. From germline, CDR1 is NSQYPW and CDR2 LRSPGD (reference sequence).

This clone was seen a few times. Gene labels here are mouse ones. The CDR3 end is not reached by the read, which stops 4 residues before it; the germline J gene fills it in. J is TRBJ2-2 and V is TRBV31; D possibly corresponds to TRBD1 (7 bases). Germline V lookup: CDR1 GKSSPN, CDR2 SITVG. V gave up 4 bases and J gave up 0 bases, with 12 bases separating them. This CDR3 comprises 15 residues. CDR3 DNA, as far as it was read: TGTGCCTGGAAACCAGGGGGGACAAACACCGGG. Translated, it gives CAWKPGGTNTG. The CDR3 as a whole reads CAWKPGGTNTGQLYF.

This clone has a handful of counts. This may be a read error, as it is one base from a much larger clone. The gene names given are mouse names. The read terminates 4 residues ahead of where the CDR3 ends, so the germline J gene completes it. Other DNA sequences from this sample encode an identical CDR3 as well. The chain uses TRBV19 and TRBJ2-3, with 7 bases lining up with TRBD1. Trimming cost V 5 bases and J 0 bases; bases outside gene matches: 0. This CDR3 is 13 amino acids long. CDR1 is FNHDT, CDR2 SITEND, per germline (reference sequence). The sequenced part of the CDR3 DNA is TGTGCCAGCAGGGACAGGAGTGCAGAA. Its protein is CASRDRSAE. The entire CDR3 is CASRDRSAETLYF.

In the case of this clone: Germline and genes: mouse. Sequencing ends 4 residues short of the CDR3 end; the germline J gene provides the rest. This chain joins TRBV19 and TRBJ1-1, with 7 bases matching TRBD1. From germline, CDR1 is FNHDT and CDR2 SITEND (reference sequence). J was trimmed by 0 bases and V by 5 bases; bases with no gene match: 7. The CDR3 runs 15 residues. CDR3 protein: CASRGGTAANTEVFF. Incomplete CDR3 DNA: TGTGCCAGCAGAGGGGGGACAGCTGCAAACACA.

With regard to this clone: Gene and germline names: mouse. The sequence runs out 4 residues before the end of the CDR3; the remainder is reconstructed from the germline J gene. This chain connects TRBV31 to TRBJ1-1; 7 positions agree with TRBD1. CDR3 length: 13 amino acids. V shed 3 bases, J shed 0 bases, and the junction held 1 base outside the gene matches. In germline, CDR1 is GKSSPN, CDR2 SITVG. The sequenced part of the CDR3 DNA is TGTGCCTGGAGGACAGGGACAAACACA. This gives the protein CAWRTGTNT. The CDR3 in its entirety is CAWRTGTNTEVFF.

About this clone itself: Mouse germline and gene names are used. The observed sequence ends 4 residues before the CDR3 terminus, with the missing tail filled in from the germline J gene. The chain is built from TRBV19 and TRBJ2-2, with 7 bases lining up with TRBD1. Germline assignment: CDR1 FNHDT and CDR2 SITEND (reference sequence). The CDR3 extends over 14 amino acids. J gave up 0 bases and V 7 bases, and 3 bases lay outside the gene matches. CDR3 bases read: TGTGCCAGCCGGGACAGCACAAACACCGGG. It translates to CASRDSTNTG. In full, the CDR3 reads CASRDSTNTGQLYF.

The sample holds a few counts of this clone. Mouse gene names apply. The missing CDR3 end, 4 residues past where the read stops, is filled in from the germline J gene. The chain links TRBV14 to TRBJ2-3, with TRBD2 as a possible D gene (6 bases). The V end was cut by 6 bases, the J end by 0 bases, with 11 bases between. Germline lookup yields CDR1 SGHDT and CDR2 FRDEAV. CDR3 size: 14 residues. CDR3 DNA, as far as it was read: TGTGCCAGCACCTCGACTGGAAGTGCAGAA. This sequence encodes CASTSTGSAE. The full CDR3 sequence reads CASTSTGSAETLYF.

This clone was seen only a few times. All gene names here are mouse names. The read gets to within 4 residues of the CDR3 end, and the germline J gene fills in the rest. The J gene is TRBJ2-7, the V gene TRBV14; tentative D call: TRBD2 (5 bases). This CDR3 has 11 amino acids. Germline V lookup: CDR1 SGHDT, CDR2 FRDEAV. Trimming shortened V by 5 bases and J by 2 bases, and 5 bases separated the two germline ends. The part of the CDR3 DNA that was read is TGTGCCAGCAGCTGGGCCTAT. Translated: CASSWAY. Given in full, the CDR3 is CASSWAYEQYF.

This clone was observed a few times. These gene names are mouse names. The CDR3 end lies 4 residues beyond the end of the read and is filled in from the germline J gene. The gene calls are TRBV19 and TRBJ2-1, with D hard to call. The CDR3 covers 14 residues. V was cut by 2 bases and J by 0 bases, with 6 bases left in between. Germline CDR1 and CDR2: FNHDT and SITEND (reference sequence). Partial CDR3 DNA: TGTGCCAGCAGTATGCAGAATAACTATGCT. It is translated as CASSMQNNYA. The CDR3 as a whole reads CASSMQNNYAEQFF. Looking up the rest from reference TRBV19 and TRBJ2-1 gives the full variable domain: GGIITQTPKFLIGQEGQKLTLKCQQNFNHDTMYWYRQDSGKGLRLIYYSITENDLQKGDLSEGYDASREKKSSFSLTVTSAQKNEMAVFLCASSMQNNYAEQFFGPGTRLTVL.